A selection of T cell receptor beta chains follows, all from one sample in a study of early T cells in non-severe SARS-CoV-2 infection. From the 5' RACE reads, TCRdb called clonotypes with MiXCR, one entry per CDR3 protein. Here the sample spans 90,000 to 130,000 distinct CDR3 sequences, 9.5% to 13% being singletons. Specimen: whole blood. These receptors were obtained from an adult who was a healthcare worker with PCR-confirmed SARS-CoV-2 infection or an uninfected control (not recorded which). The CDR3 runs from the conserved cysteine through the conserved F or W. Each record gives: V gene, clone size, CDR3 protein. Where a row states a size, it is once, few, many or the class of an expanded clone; other rows omit it.

v_gene: TRBV5-1
abundance: few
CDR3aa: CASSHKNANTGELFF

v_gene: TRBV11-2
abundance: many
CDR3aa: CASSSRSDTQYF

v_gene: TRBV29-1
abundance: few
CDR3aa: CSVAGDSYNEQFF

v_gene: TRBV20-1
abundance: NA
CDR3aa: CSARDQGGMNTEAFF

v_gene: TRBV20-1
abundance: few
CDR3aa: CSAVAGGFYNEQFF

v_gene: TRBV4-1
abundance: NA
CDR3aa: CASSQDRSGQKYNEQFF

v_gene: TRBV18
abundance: many
CDR3aa: CASSPLPAGGTDTQYF

v_gene: TRBV11-2
abundance: many
CDR3aa: CASSLVGRTDTQYF

v_gene: TRBV7-9
abundance: many
CDR3aa: CASSERQGLYNEQFF

v_gene: TRBV7-9
abundance: many
CDR3aa: CASSPSTGQGVTGELFF

v_gene: TRBV2
abundance: NA
CDR3aa: CASRISGGRDTQYF

v_gene: TRBV12-3/TRBV12-4
abundance: once
CDR3aa: CASSHLGLAGDQETQYF

v_gene: TRBV6-6
abundance: NA
CDR3aa: CASSYGRDWATEAFF

v_gene: TRBV4-1
abundance: NA
CDR3aa: CASSQPTGMNTEAFF

v_gene: TRBV28
abundance: many
CDR3aa: CASSPGQGIYGYTF

v_gene: TRBV19
abundance: many
CDR3aa: CASQSAGVPYEQYF

v_gene: TRBV30
abundance: few
CDR3aa: CAWRHGTSGVNEQFF

v_gene: TRBV5-1
abundance: NA
CDR3aa: CASSTISGASSYNEQFF

v_gene: TRBV5-5
abundance: many
CDR3aa: CASAGTSGAYEQYF

v_gene: TRBV7-9
abundance: NA
CDR3aa: CASSLPPLQAGGNTIYF

v_gene: TRBV30
abundance: few
CDR3aa: CAWSRGAGNTIYF

v_gene: TRBV28
abundance: many
CDR3aa: CASSLGIGQTRYEQYF

v_gene: TRBV29-1
abundance: NA
CDR3aa: CSVDRGGAEYEQYF

v_gene: TRBV10-3
abundance: few
CDR3aa: CAIHPDGNTDTQYF

v_gene: TRBV15
abundance: many
CDR3aa: CATSGTGPYNEQFF

v_gene: TRBV29-1
abundance: many
CDR3aa: CSVFLRDGTDTQYF

v_gene: TRBV6-5
abundance: few
CDR3aa: CASRPGQAVYEQYF

v_gene: TRBV24-1
abundance: many
CDR3aa: CATSKRTSGRADTQYF

v_gene: TRBV25-1
abundance: NA
CDR3aa: CASSENGITQYF

v_gene: TRBV4-1
abundance: NA
CDR3aa: CASSPRTEYGYTF

v_gene: TRBV19
abundance: NA
CDR3aa: CASRGGTVLNQPQHF

v_gene: TRBV2
abundance: many
CDR3aa: CASSPGQEGANQPQHF

v_gene: TRBV27
abundance: NA
CDR3aa: CASSFSQSGVGNSPLHF

v_gene: TRBV7-6
abundance: many
CDR3aa: CASSPGQGALQPQHF